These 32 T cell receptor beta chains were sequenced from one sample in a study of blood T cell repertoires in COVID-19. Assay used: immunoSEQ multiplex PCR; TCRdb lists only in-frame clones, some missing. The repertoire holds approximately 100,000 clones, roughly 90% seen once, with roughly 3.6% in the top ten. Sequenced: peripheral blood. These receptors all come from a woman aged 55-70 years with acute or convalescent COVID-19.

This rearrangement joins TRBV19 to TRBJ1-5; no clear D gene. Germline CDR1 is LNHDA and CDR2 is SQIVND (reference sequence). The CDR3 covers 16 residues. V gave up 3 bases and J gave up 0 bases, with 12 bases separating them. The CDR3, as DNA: TGTGCCAGTAGTATTTTGGGAGGGCTTAGCAATCAGCCCCAGCATTTT. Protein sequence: CASSILGGLSNQPQHF.

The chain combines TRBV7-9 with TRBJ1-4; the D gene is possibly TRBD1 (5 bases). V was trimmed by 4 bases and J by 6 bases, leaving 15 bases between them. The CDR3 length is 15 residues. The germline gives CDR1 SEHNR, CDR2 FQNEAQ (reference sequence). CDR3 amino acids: CASSSGGRPDEKLFF. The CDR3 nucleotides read TGTGCCAGCAGCTCCGGGGGGAGGCCAGATGAAAAACTGTTTTTT.

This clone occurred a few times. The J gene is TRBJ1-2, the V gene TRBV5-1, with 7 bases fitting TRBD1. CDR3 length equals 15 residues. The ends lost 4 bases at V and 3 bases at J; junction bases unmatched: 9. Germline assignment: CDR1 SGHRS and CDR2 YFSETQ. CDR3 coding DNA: TGCGCCAGCAGCCGAAGCGCCGGGACAGACTATGGCTACACCTTC. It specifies CASSRSAGTDYGYTF.

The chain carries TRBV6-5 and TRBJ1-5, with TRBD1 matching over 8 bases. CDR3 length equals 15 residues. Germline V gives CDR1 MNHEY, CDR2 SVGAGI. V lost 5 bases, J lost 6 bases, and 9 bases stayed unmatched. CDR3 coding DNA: TGTGCCAGCAGTCTGGACAGGGCCCAAGGTCAGCCCCAGCATTTT. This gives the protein CASSLDRAQGQPQHF.

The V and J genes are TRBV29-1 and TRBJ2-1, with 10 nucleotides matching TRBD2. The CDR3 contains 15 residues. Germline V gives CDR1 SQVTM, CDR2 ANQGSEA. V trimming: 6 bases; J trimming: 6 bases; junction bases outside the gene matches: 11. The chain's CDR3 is CSVSHGLAAVNEQFF. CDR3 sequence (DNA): TGCAGCGTCTCCCACGGACTAGCGGCGGTCAATGAGCAGTTCTTC.

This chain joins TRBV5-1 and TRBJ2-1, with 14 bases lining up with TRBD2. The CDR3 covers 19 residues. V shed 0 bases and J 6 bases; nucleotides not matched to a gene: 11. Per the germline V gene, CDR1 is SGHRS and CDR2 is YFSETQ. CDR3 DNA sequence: TGCGCCAGCAGCTTGGGACTAGCGGGAGGGGGCCCCTACCGCAATGAGCAGTTCTTC. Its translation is CASSLGLAGGGPYRNEQFF. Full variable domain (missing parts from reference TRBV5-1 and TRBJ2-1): KAGVTQTPRYLIKTRGQQVTLSCSPISGHRSVSWYQQTPGQGLQFLFEYFSETQRNKGNFPGRFSGRQFSNSRSEMNVSTLELGDSALYLCASSLGLAGGGPYRNEQFFGPGTRLTVL.

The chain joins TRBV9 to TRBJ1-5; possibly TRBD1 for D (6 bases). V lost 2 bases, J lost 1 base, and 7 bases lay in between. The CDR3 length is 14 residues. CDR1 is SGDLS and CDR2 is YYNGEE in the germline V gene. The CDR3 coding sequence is TGTGCCAGCAGCGTGACAGGAAGCAATCAGCCCCAGCATTTT. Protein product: CASSVTGSNQPQHF.

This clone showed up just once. CDR3 protein: CASSSGTVMNTEAFF. CDR3 sequence (DNA): TGTGCCAGCAGCTCCGGGACAGTTATGAACACTGAAGCTTTCTTT. This chain connects TRBV11-3 to TRBJ1-1, with 7 nucleotides matching TRBD1. CDR1 and CDR2 from the germline V gene are SGHNT and YENEEA. V was pared by 4 bases and J by 0 bases, with 5 bases of the junction left unmatched. There are 15 residues in the CDR3. The full variable domain, completed using reference TRBV11-3 and TRBJ1-1, is EAGVVQSPRYKIIEKKQPVAFWCNPISGHNTLYWYLQNLGQGPELLIRYENEEAVDDSQLPKDRFSAERLKGVDSTLKIQPAELGDSAVYLCASSSGTVMNTEAFFGQGTRLTVV.

The CDR3 coding sequence is TGTGCCAGCAGCCAGGGACAGAGTAGCAATCAGCCCCAGCATTTT. Protein product: CASSQGQSSNQPQHF. The chain links TRBV6-5 to TRBJ1-5, with 7 bases fitting TRBD1. CDR3 size: 15 residues. CDR1 and CDR2 from the germline V gene are MNHEY and SVGAGI. Trimming took 6 bases from V and 0 from J; bases not matched to a gene: 5.

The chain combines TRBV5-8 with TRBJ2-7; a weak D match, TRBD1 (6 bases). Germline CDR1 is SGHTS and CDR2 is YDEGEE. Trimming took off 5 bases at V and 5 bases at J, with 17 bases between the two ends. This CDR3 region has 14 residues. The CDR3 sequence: CASSYRALMDEQYF. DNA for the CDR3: TGTGCCAGCAGTTACAGGGCCCTAATGGACGAGCAGTACTTC.

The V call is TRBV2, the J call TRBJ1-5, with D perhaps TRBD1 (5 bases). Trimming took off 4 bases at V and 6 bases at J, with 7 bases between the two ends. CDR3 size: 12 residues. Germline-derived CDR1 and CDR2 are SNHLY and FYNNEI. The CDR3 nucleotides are TGTGCCAGCAGTGGGCAGGGTCAGCCCCAGCATTTT. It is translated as CASSGQGQPQHF. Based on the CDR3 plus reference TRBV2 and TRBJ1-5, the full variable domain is EPEVTQTPSHQVTQMGQEVILRCVPISNHLYFYWYRQILGQKVEFLVSFYNNEISEKSEIFDDQFSVERPDGSNFTLKIRSTKLEDSAMYFCASSGQGQPQHFGDGTRLSIL.

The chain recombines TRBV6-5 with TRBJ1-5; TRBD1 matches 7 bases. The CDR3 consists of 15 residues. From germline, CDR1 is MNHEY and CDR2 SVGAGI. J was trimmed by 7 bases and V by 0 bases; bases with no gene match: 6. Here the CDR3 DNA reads TGTGCCAGCAGTTACTCAGGGGACAGAAGACAGCCCCAGCATTTT. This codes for CASSYSGDRRQPQHF.

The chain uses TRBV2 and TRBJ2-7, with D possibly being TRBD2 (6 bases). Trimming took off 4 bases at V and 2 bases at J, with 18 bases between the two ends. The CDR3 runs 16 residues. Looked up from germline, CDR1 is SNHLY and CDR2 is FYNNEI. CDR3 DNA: TGTGCCAGCAGTGCTCCCCCGGGACTGGGTACCTACGAGCAGTACTTC. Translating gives CASSAPPGLGTYEQYF. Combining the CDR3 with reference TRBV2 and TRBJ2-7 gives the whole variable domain EPEVTQTPSHQVTQMGQEVILRCVPISNHLYFYWYRQILGQKVEFLVSFYNNEISEKSEIFDDQFSVERPDGSNFTLKIRSTKLEDSAMYFCASSAPPGLGTYEQYFGPGTRLTVT.

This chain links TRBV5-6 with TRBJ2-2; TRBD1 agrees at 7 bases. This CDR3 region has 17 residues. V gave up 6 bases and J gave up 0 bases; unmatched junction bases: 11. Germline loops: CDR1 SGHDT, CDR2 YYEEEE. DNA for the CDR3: TGTGCCAGCACCGCCTGGGACAGCGTACCGAACACCGGGGAGCTGTTTTTT. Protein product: CASTAWDSVPNTGELFF.

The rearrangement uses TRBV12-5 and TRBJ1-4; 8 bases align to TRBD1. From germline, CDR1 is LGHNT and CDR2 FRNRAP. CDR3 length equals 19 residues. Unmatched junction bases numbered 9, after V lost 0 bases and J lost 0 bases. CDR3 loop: CASGLVLGQAAATNEKLFF. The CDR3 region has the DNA TGTGCTAGTGGTTTGGTATTGGGACAGGCCGCCGCAACTAATGAAAAACTGTTTTTT. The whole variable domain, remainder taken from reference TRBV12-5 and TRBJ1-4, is DARVTQTPRHKVTEMGQEVTMRCQPILGHNTVFWYRQTMMQGLELLAYFRNRAPLDDSGMPKDRFSAEMPDATLATLKIQPSEPRDSAVYFCASGLVLGQAAATNEKLFFGSGTQLSVL.

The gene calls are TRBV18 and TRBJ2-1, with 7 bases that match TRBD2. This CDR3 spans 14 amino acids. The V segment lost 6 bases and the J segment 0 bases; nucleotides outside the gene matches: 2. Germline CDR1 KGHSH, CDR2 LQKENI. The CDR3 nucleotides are TGTGCCAGCTCGGTAGCGGGCTCCTACAATGAGCAGTTCTTC. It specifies CASSVAGSYNEQFF.

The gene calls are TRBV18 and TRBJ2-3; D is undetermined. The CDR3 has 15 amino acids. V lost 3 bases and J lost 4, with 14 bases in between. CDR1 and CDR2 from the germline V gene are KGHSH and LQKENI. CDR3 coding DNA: TGTGCCAGCTCACCCGCCCCCCTAGATGCAGATACGCAGTATTTT. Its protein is CASSPAPLDADTQYF. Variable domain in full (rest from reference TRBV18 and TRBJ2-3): NAGVMQNPRHLVRRRGQEARLRCSPMKGHSHVYWYRQLPEEGLKFMVYLQKENIIDESGMPKERFSAEFPKEGPSILRIQQVVRGDSAAYFCASSPAPLDADTQYFGPGTRLTVL.

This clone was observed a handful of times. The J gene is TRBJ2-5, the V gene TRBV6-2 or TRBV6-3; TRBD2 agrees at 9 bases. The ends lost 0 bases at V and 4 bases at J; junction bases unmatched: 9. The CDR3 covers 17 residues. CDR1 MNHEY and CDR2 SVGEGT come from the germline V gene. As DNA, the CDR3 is TGTGCCAGCAGTTACTCCGTTGGTTGGACTAGCGTAGAGACCCAGTACTTC. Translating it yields CASSYSVGWTSVETQYF.

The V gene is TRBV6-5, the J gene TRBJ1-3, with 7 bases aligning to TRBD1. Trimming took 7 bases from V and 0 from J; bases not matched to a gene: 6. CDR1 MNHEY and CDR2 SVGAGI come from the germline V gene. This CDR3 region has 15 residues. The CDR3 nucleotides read TGTGCCAGCACCCAGGGGGTAAGCTCTGGAAACACCATATATTTT. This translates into CASTQGVSSGNTIYF.

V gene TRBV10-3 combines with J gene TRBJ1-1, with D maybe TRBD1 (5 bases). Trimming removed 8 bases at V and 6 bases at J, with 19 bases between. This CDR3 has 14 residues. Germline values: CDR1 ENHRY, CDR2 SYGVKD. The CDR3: CAIGEGAWDSEAFF. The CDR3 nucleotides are TGTGCCATCGGGGAAGGGGCATGGGATTCTGAAGCTTTCTTT.

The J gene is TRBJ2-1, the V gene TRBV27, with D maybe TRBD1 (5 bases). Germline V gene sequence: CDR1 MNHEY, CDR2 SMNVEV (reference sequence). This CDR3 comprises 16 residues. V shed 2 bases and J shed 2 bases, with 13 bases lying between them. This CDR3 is CASSLQGQGAYNEQFF. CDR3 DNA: TGTGCCAGCAGTTTACAGGGCCAGGGCGCCTACAATGAGCAGTTCTTC.

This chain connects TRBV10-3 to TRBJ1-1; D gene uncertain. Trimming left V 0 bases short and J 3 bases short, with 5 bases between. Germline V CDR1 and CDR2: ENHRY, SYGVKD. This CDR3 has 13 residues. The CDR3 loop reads CAISESTDTEAFF. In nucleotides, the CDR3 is TGTGCCATCAGTGAGTCAACGGACACTGAAGCTTTCTTT.

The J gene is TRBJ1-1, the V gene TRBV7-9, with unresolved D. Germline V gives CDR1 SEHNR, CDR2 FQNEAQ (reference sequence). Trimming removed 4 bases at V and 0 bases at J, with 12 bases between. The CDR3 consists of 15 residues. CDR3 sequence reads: CASSSQTSMNTEAFF. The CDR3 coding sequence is TGTGCCAGCAGCTCACAGACGTCGATGAACACTGAAGCTTTCTTT.

The chain's CDR3 is CAISPRTDEAFF. CDR3 in DNA: TGTGCCATCAGCCCCCGGACAGATGAAGCTTTCTTT. The V gene is TRBV10-3, the J gene TRBJ1-1, with TRBD1 as a possible D gene (6 bases). Trimming stripped 6 bases from V and 7 bases from J, with 12 bases between. The CDR3 totals 12 residues. From germline, CDR1 is ENHRY and CDR2 SYGVKD.

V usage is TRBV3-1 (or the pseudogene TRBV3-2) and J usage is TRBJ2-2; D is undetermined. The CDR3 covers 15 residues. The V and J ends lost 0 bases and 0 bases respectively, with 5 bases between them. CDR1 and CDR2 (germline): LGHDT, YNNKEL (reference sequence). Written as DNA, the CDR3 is TGTGCCAGCAGCCAAGACAGGTCGAACACCGGGGAGCTGTTTTTT. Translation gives CASSQDRSNTGELFF.

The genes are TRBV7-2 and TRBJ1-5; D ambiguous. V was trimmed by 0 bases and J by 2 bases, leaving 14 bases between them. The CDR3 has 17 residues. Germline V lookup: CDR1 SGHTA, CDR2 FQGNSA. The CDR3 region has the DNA TGTGCCAGCAGCTTAGCGCTGGGAGGAGGCGGCAATCAGCCCCAGCATTTT. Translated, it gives CASSLALGGGGNQPQHF.

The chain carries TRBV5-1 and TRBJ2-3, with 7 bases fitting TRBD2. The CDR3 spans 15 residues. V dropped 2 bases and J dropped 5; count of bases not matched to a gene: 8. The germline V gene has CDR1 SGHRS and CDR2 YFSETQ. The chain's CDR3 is CASSFSGRAEDTQYF. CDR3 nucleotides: TGCGCCAGCAGCTTTTCAGGGAGGGCAGAAGATACGCAGTATTTT.

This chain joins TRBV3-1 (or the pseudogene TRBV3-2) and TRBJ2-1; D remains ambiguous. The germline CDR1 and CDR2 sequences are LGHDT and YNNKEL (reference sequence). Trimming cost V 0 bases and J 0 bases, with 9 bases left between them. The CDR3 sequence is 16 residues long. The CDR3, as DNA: TGTGCCAGCAGCCAAGAGCGACTGAGCTCCTACAATGAGCAGTTCTTC. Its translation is CASSQERLSSYNEQFF.

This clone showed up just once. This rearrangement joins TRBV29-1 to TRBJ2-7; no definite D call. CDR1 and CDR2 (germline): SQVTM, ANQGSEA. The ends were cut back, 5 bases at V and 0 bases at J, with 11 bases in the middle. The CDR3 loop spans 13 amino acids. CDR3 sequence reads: CSVSAAISYEQYF. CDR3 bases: TGCAGCGTTTCCGCTGCGATCTCCTACGAGCAGTACTTC.

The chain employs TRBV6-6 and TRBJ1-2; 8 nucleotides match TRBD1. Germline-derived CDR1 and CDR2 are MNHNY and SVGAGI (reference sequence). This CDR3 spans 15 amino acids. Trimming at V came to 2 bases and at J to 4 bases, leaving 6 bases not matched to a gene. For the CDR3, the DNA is TGTGCCAGCAGTTACCAGGACAGGGTCGCCTATGGCTACACCTTC. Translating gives CASSYQDRVAYGYTF.

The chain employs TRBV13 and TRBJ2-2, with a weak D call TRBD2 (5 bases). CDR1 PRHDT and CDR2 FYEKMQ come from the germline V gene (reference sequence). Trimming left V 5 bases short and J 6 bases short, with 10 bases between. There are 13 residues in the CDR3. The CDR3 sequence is CASSQLGPGELFF. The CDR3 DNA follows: TGTGCCAGCAGCCAACTAGGCCCCGGGGAGCTGTTTTTT.

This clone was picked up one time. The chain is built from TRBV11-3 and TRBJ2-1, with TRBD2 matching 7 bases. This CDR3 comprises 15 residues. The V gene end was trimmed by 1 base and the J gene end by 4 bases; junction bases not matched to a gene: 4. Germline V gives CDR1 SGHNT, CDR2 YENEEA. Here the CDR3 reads CASSLGRGEYNEQFF. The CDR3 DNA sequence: TGTGCCAGCAGCTTAGGACGGGGGGAATACAATGAGCAGTTCTTC.